This record covers a single TCR beta chain. No antigen is known for it. No per-base quality is available; no much larger clone lies one base away. The entry originates in a study of vaccination and CD4 T cells after COVID-19 (dated by TCRdb to the early 2020s). With regard to the full study: SARS-CoV-2 positivity had been established in the convalescent patients by nasal swab PCR, and mild disease was recorded in under ten of these patients and severe disease in one. The convalescent cohort included six males and four females, with two Hispanic individuals, seven Caucasians, two Asians and one multiracial person. Culture stimuli were overlapping spike peptide pools from SARS-CoV-2 and from the common cold coronaviruses HCoV-NL63, HCoV-OC43 and HCoV-229E. Control cultures received a CEFX viral epitope pool as the positive control, an HIV-1 Nef peptide pool as the negative control, or no peptide. Each participant got two doses of either the Pfizer-BioNTech BNT162b2 vaccine (n=8) or the Moderna mRNA-1273 vaccine (n=2). In 10 COVID-19 convalescent patients and a few infection-naive healthy vaccine recipients, the spike-specific CD4+ TCR repertoire before mRNA vaccination was compared with the repertoire after mRNA vaccination. Post-vaccine blood samples were obtained a median of about 77 days after the second vaccine dose, with a range of about 14 to 241 days. Post-COVID blood samples from convalescent patients were collected a median of around 110 days after diagnosis, with a range of 35 to 161 days.

V has 5 bases trimmed and J has 3 bases trimmed; junction bases matching no gene number 7. The germline V gene provides CDR1 MDHEN and CDR2 SYDVKM. The CDR3 measures 16 amino acids from cysteine to phenylalanine. Only the CDR3 portion is preserved as DNA: 48 bases, with reading frame beginning at the first base. Libraries were constructed by PCR. At the Johns Hopkins FTIC core, DNA from the cultured CD4+ T cells underwent TCR sequencing with the Oncomine TCR Beta short-read assay. The QIAamp micro DNA kit was used to extract genomic DNA from the cultured CD4+ T cells. Oncomine TCR Beta libraries from cultured CD4+ T cells were pooled using unique dual indexes and sequenced on an Illumina iSeq 100. The study's own analysis went as follows. Non-productive sequences were removed, and CDR3s that did not start with C, did not end with F or W, or were shorter than 7 amino acids were discarded. Antigen-specific clonotypes were identified using the MANAFEST web application through comparison of peptide-stimulated wells with reference and other culture wells. An FDR below 0.05, an odds ratio above 5, and a productive frequency above 0.1% in at least two of three replicate wells were required for clones to be considered positive. A clonotype was classed as cross-reactive if the clonotype showed significant expansion both in SARS-CoV-2 spike wells and in at least one common cold coronavirus spike condition. Levenshtein distances (stringdist) and unrooted phylogenetic trees (ape) in R version 3.6.1 were used to assess CDR3 homology. TCRdb's own reprocessing of the public reads used fastp at Q25 and MiXCR and kept productive beta chains. Rows with a matching CDR3 protein are joined into one entry that keeps the most common DNA and genes. TCRdb assigned the V and J calls; the authors' analysis was not used. Counted in this sample were roughly 20,000 distinct CDR3 sequences; roughly 70% of them appeared once. The ten top clones hold around 5.8% of the sample.

Summary of the overall study and its limitations: Relatively few convalescent patients were included in the study, and early timepoints after natural infection were not analyzed. The median count of SARS-CoV-2-reactive clonotypes went up from approximately 22 after infection to about 41 after vaccination, although the change was not significant. Of the vaccine-specific clones in convalescent patients, 304 of 307, or nearly all, reacted only to SARS-CoV-2 spike and did not cross-react with common cold coronaviruses. In convalescent patients, a median around 85% of post-vaccine SARS-CoV-2-reactive clones were detected only after vaccination, and vaccine-specific priming was suggested by this finding.

What the treatment or condition label conveys for this sample: roughly 10-day PBMC culture with coronavirus spike peptide pools or control peptides (ViraFEST assay). The ViraFEST assay, used in the study, expanded antigen-specific T cells with peptide pools and then identified the expanded clonotypes through TCR sequencing. The positive SARS-CoV-2 PCR tests of the convalescent patients were dated from March to December 2020, before the Alpha, Beta and Delta variants emerged in the United States. Each well held two million PBMCs cultured with roughly 10 ug/ml peptide pools in IMDM containing approximately 5% human AB serum and 9 to 10 IU/ml IL-2. On days 3 and 7, half of the culture medium was replaced with fresh IL-2-containing medium. After about nine days of culture, CD4+ T cells were isolated by negative selection with the EasySep CD4+ T cell isolation kit. PBMCs were separated from whole blood using Ficoll-Paque Plus gradient centrifugation and then either used fresh or cryopreserved at -140C. Culture conditions were generally each tested in triplicate wells.

The sample taken for sequencing was CD4+ T cells from blood, cultured in vitro. This chain is built from TRBV28 and TRBJ1-3, with 10 bases aligning to TRBD1. This sequence was found in a human donor who had recovered from COVID-19. The DNA sequence is given as TGTGCCAGCAGTCTCACCCGGACAGGGGGTGGAAACACCATATATTTT. Its translation is CASSLTRTGGGNTIYF.